The rows below give T cell receptor beta chains drawn from one sample of a study of T cells in Graves' hyperthyroidism and ophthalmopathy. In TCRdb, the multiplex PCR reads were re-called with MiXCR into one record per CDR3 protein. The sample lists about 540,000 distinct CDR3 sequences, roughly 50% occurring once. Material for sequencing was peripheral blood or thyroid tissue (not recorded which). These TCRs come from a woman aged 18 to 35 with Graves' hyperthyroidism. CDR3s include the opening cysteine and the closing phenylalanine or tryptophan. Where a row states a size, it is once, few, many or the class of an expanded clone; other rows omit it.

clone_size: NA
v_call: TRBV7-3
cdr3_aa: CASSLTAGHNEQFF

clone_size: many
v_call: TRBV5-1
cdr3_aa: CASSFTGTENSPLHF

clone_size: NA
v_call: TRBV6-5
cdr3_aa: CASKIGGFHGYTF

clone_size: NA
v_call: TRBV29-1
cdr3_aa: CSSEGRDSYGYTF

clone_size: few
v_call: TRBV7-9
cdr3_aa: CASSPQVSGPPYEQYF

clone_size: many
v_call: TRBV19
cdr3_aa: CASSMAGSYTAAFF

clone_size: few
v_call: TRBV5-6
cdr3_aa: CASSQVSAGGPYEQYF

clone_size: many
v_call: TRBV20-1
cdr3_aa: CSARDRSDEKLFF

clone_size: many
v_call: TRBV7-2
cdr3_aa: CASSLWTSGLQETQYF

clone_size: many
v_call: TRBV6-6
cdr3_aa: CASYPREGSGANVLTF

clone_size: NA
v_call: TRBV29-1
cdr3_aa: CSVEPGTGIYNEHF

clone_size: many
v_call: TRBV29-1
cdr3_aa: CSVRRQTNTEAFF

clone_size: NA
v_call: TRBV6-1
cdr3_aa: CASGTGEETQYF

clone_size: NA
v_call: TRBV12-3/TRBV12-4
cdr3_aa: CASSRKGAGNTIYF

clone_size: NA
v_call: TRBV24-1
cdr3_aa: CATSDTYGTANTRELFF

clone_size: many
v_call: TRBV6-5
cdr3_aa: CASSHDGYGYTF